This T cell receptor (beta chain) was identified in a study of spatial heterogeneity in lung cancer. Study summary: A T cell module score from matched bulk RNA-seq correlated strongly with TCR transcript counts in tumor regions. Broader study findings: Counts of expanded intratumoral alpha and beta TCRs tracked tumor mutation counts. About 6.5% of tumor T cells for alpha chains and 13% to 15% for beta chains were estimated to be covered.

Time point defined: sample taken at primary tumor resection. This clonotype was picked up many times. Its target is not known. Every individual TCR cDNA molecule carried its own unique molecular identifier, which allowed correction of PCR and sequencing errors. MiXCR was run by TCRdb on the 5' RACE reads, yielding one entry per CDR3 protein. The sample has approximately 23,000 distinct CDR3 sequences; 4.5% to 5% are singletons. The V and J ends lost 7 bases and 1 base respectively, with 14 bases between them. The length of the CDR3 is 14 residues. Germline V lookup: CDR1 MDHEN, CDR2 SYDVKM. The chain combines TRBV28 with TRBJ2-7; weak D call: TRBD1 (6 bases). This TCR came from a male donor with early-stage non-small cell lung cancer. Sequenced here: lung tumor tissue, sampled at surgery. The CDR3 loop is CASNTGFRSYEQYF. In nucleotides, the CDR3 is TGTGCCAGCAACACAGGGTTCAGGTCCTACGAGCAGTACTTC. Variable domain in full (rest from reference TRBV28 and TRBJ2-7): DVKVTQSSRYLVKRTGEKVFLECVQDMDHENMFWYRQDPGLGLRLIYFSYDVKMKEKGDIPEGYSVSREKKERFSLILESASTNQTSMYLCASNTGFRSYEQYFGPGTRLTVT.